The rows below give T cell receptor beta chains drawn from one sample of a study of T cell responses to AZD1222 COVID-19 vaccine. Profiled with immunoSEQ multiplex PCR; TCRdb holds only in-frame clones, not every one. The table shows some 160,000 clones, with 88% occurring only once. Source: peripheral blood, taken on day 0 of AZD1222 vaccination. The receptors derive from an adult in good health. CDR3s include the opening cysteine and the closing phenylalanine or tryptophan.

CDR3aa: CASSRQDEKLFF
j_gene: TRBJ1-4
len: 12
v_gene: TRBV12-3/TRBV12-4

CDR3aa: CASQRRRGGTDTQYF
j_gene: TRBJ2-3
len: 15
v_gene: TRBV19

CDR3aa: CASSGSGNRYEQYF
j_gene: TRBJ2-7
len: 14
v_gene: TRBV9

CDR3aa: CASSLSSGTGHTEAFF
j_gene: TRBJ1-1
len: 16
v_gene: TRBV28

CDR3aa: CASSLVKGAPTNEKLFF
j_gene: TRBJ1-4
len: 17
v_gene: TRBV7-9

CDR3aa: CASSLLGATEAFF
j_gene: TRBJ1-1
len: 13
v_gene: TRBV28

CDR3aa: CASSLISNTGELFF
j_gene: TRBJ2-2
len: 14
v_gene: TRBV28

CDR3aa: CAWSFGGRNQPQHF
j_gene: TRBJ1-5
len: 14
v_gene: TRBV30

CDR3aa: CASSPGAGGARDEQFF
j_gene: TRBJ2-1
len: 16
v_gene: TRBV11-3

CDR3aa: CASSIENTPYGYTF
j_gene: TRBJ1-2
len: 14
v_gene: TRBV19

CDR3aa: CASSSGAVSTEAFF
j_gene: TRBJ1-1
len: 14
v_gene: TRBV5-1

CDR3aa: CASSLGSLEQFF
j_gene: TRBJ2-1
len: 12
v_gene: TRBV5-4

CDR3aa: CASTKGDITYEQYF
j_gene: TRBJ2-7
len: 14
v_gene: TRBV5-1

CDR3aa: CASSSGGQPQHF
j_gene: TRBJ1-5
len: 12
v_gene: TRBV6-2/TRBV6-3

CDR3aa: CASSETGAPRQFF
j_gene: TRBJ2-1
len: 13
v_gene: TRBV2

CDR3aa: CASSQASGTVNSPLHF
j_gene: TRBJ1-6
len: 16
v_gene: TRBV4-3

CDR3aa: CASSETSGQEEQYF
j_gene: TRBJ2-7
len: 14
v_gene: TRBV19

CDR3aa: CASSFWRRGFTEAFF
j_gene: TRBJ1-1
len: 15
v_gene: TRBV5-6

CDR3aa: CASRIRDRDNSPLHF
j_gene: TRBJ1-6
len: 15
v_gene: TRBV6-5

CDR3aa: CAIRGQINQPQHF
j_gene: TRBJ1-5
len: 13
v_gene: TRBV10-3

CDR3aa: CASSAGDRRGYTF
j_gene: TRBJ1-2
len: 13
v_gene: TRBV7-6

CDR3aa: CASSLVSSGGNEQYF
j_gene: TRBJ2-7
len: 15
v_gene: TRBV7-2

CDR3aa: CASSRGQAEQYF
j_gene: TRBJ2-7
len: 12
v_gene: TRBV12-3/TRBV12-4

CDR3aa: CASSLASAGGLGTEAFF
j_gene: TRBJ1-1
len: 17
v_gene: TRBV7-2

CDR3aa: CASSEEGGLVNEQFF
j_gene: TRBJ2-1
len: 15
v_gene: TRBV2

CDR3aa: CASSVGGRTEAFF
j_gene: TRBJ1-1
len: 13
v_gene: TRBV9

CDR3aa: CASSPTSGRDTGELFF
j_gene: TRBJ2-2
len: 16
v_gene: TRBV27

CDR3aa: CASSLIVDTGELFF
j_gene: TRBJ2-2
len: 14
v_gene: TRBV9

CDR3aa: CASSPRGSIDEKLFF
j_gene: TRBJ1-4
len: 15
v_gene: TRBV4-2

CDR3aa: CASSALGQGAANTEAFF
j_gene: TRBJ1-1
len: 17
v_gene: TRBV19

CDR3aa: CASSLRGEFTDTQYF
j_gene: TRBJ2-3
len: 15
v_gene: TRBV5-1

CDR3aa: CASRASGWGQPQHF
j_gene: TRBJ1-5
len: 14
v_gene: TRBV28

CDR3aa: CASSLRVAKPQHF
j_gene: TRBJ1-5
len: 13
v_gene: TRBV12-3/TRBV12-4

CDR3aa: CASSVGPSRNYGYTF
j_gene: TRBJ1-2
len: 15
v_gene: TRBV9

CDR3aa: CASSVDGGWDTEAFF
j_gene: TRBJ1-1
len: 15
v_gene: TRBV9

CDR3aa: CASSIRGSISYEQYF
j_gene: TRBJ2-7
len: 15
v_gene: TRBV19

CDR3aa: CASSLAVQVNTEAFF
j_gene: TRBJ1-1
len: 15
v_gene: TRBV5-1

CDR3aa: CAISVMGTGGPYEQYF
j_gene: TRBJ2-7
len: 16
v_gene: TRBV10-3

CDR3aa: CASSPGNYEQYF
j_gene: TRBJ2-7
len: 12
v_gene: TRBV27

CDR3aa: CASSLDRRASPLHF
j_gene: TRBJ1-6
len: 14
v_gene: TRBV5-1

CDR3aa: CASSPNGNYEQYF
j_gene: TRBJ2-7
len: 13
v_gene: TRBV27

CDR3aa: CASSYYGETNEQFF
j_gene: TRBJ2-1
len: 14
v_gene: TRBV6-2/TRBV6-3

CDR3aa: CASVGQPSSPLHF
j_gene: TRBJ1-6
len: 13
v_gene: TRBV10-2

CDR3aa: CSARGDTEAFF
j_gene: TRBJ1-1
len: 11
v_gene: TRBV20-1

CDR3aa: CASSQEEQGPENYNEQFF
j_gene: TRBJ2-1
len: 18
v_gene: TRBV4-3

CDR3aa: CASSQDLSAGGHEQYF
j_gene: TRBJ2-7
len: 16
v_gene: TRBV4-3

CDR3aa: CASSSQGTGATEAFF
j_gene: TRBJ1-1
len: 15
v_gene: TRBV27

CDR3aa: CASSNSNVRNEQFF
j_gene: TRBJ2-1
len: 14
v_gene: TRBV2

CDR3aa: CASSEFQGGSYEQYF
j_gene: TRBJ2-7
len: 15
v_gene: TRBV6-1

CDR3aa: CASSLGTDTQYF
j_gene: TRBJ2-3
len: 12
v_gene: TRBV27

CDR3aa: CASSQGQTGTEYQETQYF
j_gene: TRBJ2-5
len: 18
v_gene: TRBV3-1/TRBV3-2

CDR3aa: CASSPTSSETQYF
j_gene: TRBJ2-5
len: 13
v_gene: TRBV5-1

CDR3aa: CASSGLGGPFSGNTIYF
j_gene: TRBJ1-3
len: 17
v_gene: TRBV18